This T cell receptor (beta chain) was retrieved from a study of Ad26.COV2.S vaccination and SARS-CoV-2 variants. The study's findings and limits: After vaccination, reports described spike-specific CD8+ and CD4+ T cell responses as showing substantial breadth.

The V end lost 7 bases, the J end lost 5 bases, and 20 bases lay between the germline ends. Germline CDR1 ENHRY, CDR2 SYGVKD. The CDR3 totals 15 residues. Treatment given: around 19 received Ad26.COV2.S at low or high dose, single or two shots; five or six received placebo; per-sample allocation not given. Following the first vaccine or placebo injection, samples were taken on day 63. An Ad26 vector expressing Wuhan-strain SARS-CoV-2 spike constituted the vaccine. In regard to this clone: The target antigen is unknown.

TCRdb's copy holds only in-frame clones and misses some; the assay was immunoSEQ multiplex PCR. This sample carries about 400,000 clones, around 91% of them seen once, and the ten largest clones take under 2%. The V gene is TRBV10-3, the J gene TRBJ2-5, with D maybe TRBD2 (6 bases). This sequence originates from a person between 18 and 60 years old who received the Ad26.COV2.S COVID-19 vaccine or a placebo. The specimen was peripheral blood, collected in a trial of Ad26.COV2.S vaccine versus placebo. As DNA, the CDR3 is TGTGCCATCAACGACGGACTGGGCGGGGTGGAGACCCAGTACTTC. Protein sequence: CAINDGLGGVETQYF.